These 25 T cell receptor beta chains were all obtained from the same sample, sequenced in a study of regulatory T cells in long-lasting Graves disease. Time point in this sample: newly diagnosed GD, antithyroid drugs for less than 3 months. Scientists built the TCR library using RNA that was extracted from PBMCs. Arm-PCR of CDR3 regions and iRepertoire HTBI primers were the basis on which TCR beta libraries were built. Each CDR3 protein gets one entry after TCRdb re-called the multiplex PCR reads with MiXCR. The data show hundreds of thousands of distinct CDR3 sequences, approximately 16% seen once. The data were also submitted as part of a second study, on T cells in Graves' hyperthyroidism and ophthalmopathy.

Material: peripheral blood mononuclear cells (PBMCs), obtained at new diagnosis, from a patient treated with antithyroid drugs. Receptors were obtained from a woman aged 40-49 years with Graves disease.

The chain recombines TRBV19 with TRBJ2-7; D ambiguous. Trimming stripped 8 bases from V and 2 bases from J, with 16 bases between. Germline values: CDR1 LNHDA, CDR2 SQIVND (reference sequence). The CDR3 contains 14 residues. This CDR3 reads CASGGPPDTYEQYF. DNA of the CDR3: TGTGCCAGTGGCGGACCGCCTGACACCTACGAGCAGTACTTC.

This clonotype was found many times. V and J are TRBV7-9 and TRBJ1-1; no clear D. The CDR3 runs 14 residues. Germline loops: CDR1 SEHNR, CDR2 FQNEAQ (reference sequence). Trimming stripped 2 bases from V and 2 bases from J, with 9 bases between. The CDR3 region is CASSLSDINTEAFF. The CDR3 bases are TGTGCCAGCAGCTTAAGCGATATTAACACTGAAGCTTTCTTT.

Worth noting for this clonotype: This may be a read error: a much more frequent sequence differs by one nucleotide. The rearrangement joins TRBV27 to TRBJ2-5, with TRBD2 matching over 8 bases. The CDR3 is 16 amino acids. Looked up from germline, CDR1 is MNHEY and CDR2 is SMNVEV (reference sequence). The CDR3 loop is CAGSSLSAGDWETQYF. CDR3 DNA sequence: TGTGCCGGCAGTTCCTTGTCAGCGGGAGATTGGGAGACCCAGTACTTC.

This clonotype is deemed medium-sized (0.01 to 0.1%). This chain uses TRBV12-3 or TRBV12-4 with TRBJ2-7; D remains unclear. This CDR3 has 12 residues. Trimming removed 4 bases at V and 3 bases at J, with 7 bases between. The CDR3, as DNA: TGTGCCAGCAGTTCGGACCTCTACGAGCAGTACTTC. Protein: CASSSDLYEQYF.

This clonotype occurred many times. CDR3 residues: CASSSPGTGFYEQYF. DNA of the CDR3: TGTGCCAGCAGCTCCCCCGGGACAGGGTTCTACGAGCAGTACTTC. The chain uses TRBV13 and TRBJ2-7; 9 bases map to TRBD1. Germline loops: CDR1 PRHDT, CDR2 FYEKMQ (reference sequence). The V segment lost 4 bases and the J segment 3 bases; nucleotides outside the gene matches: 7. This CDR3 is built from 15 residues.

This clonotype was counted ten times or more. This chain links TRBV27 with TRBJ2-7; D remains ambiguous. The CDR3 extends over 14 amino acids. With 5 bases removed from V and 3 bases from J, the gap between germline ends came to 14 bases. Per germline, CDR1 MNHEY and CDR2 SMNVEV (reference sequence). In DNA form, the CDR3 reads TGTGCCAGCAGTCCCGAGGATGGAATCTACGAGCAGTACTTC. Protein sequence: CASSPEDGIYEQYF.

This clonotype was seen at least ten times. The chain employs TRBV19 and TRBJ2-2, with TRBD2 matching over 9 bases. Germline loops: CDR1 LNHDA, CDR2 SQIVND (reference sequence). This CDR3 has 17 amino acids. J gave up 7 bases and V 1 base, and 10 bases lay outside the gene matches. In DNA, the CDR3 is TGTGCCAGTAGTATAGGGTTACTAGCGGGCAATGACGGGGAGCTGTTTTTT. Its translation is CASSIGLLAGNDGELFF.

This clonotype was seen more than once but under ten times. Given a much more abundant clone one base away, this may be a read error. J is TRBJ2-3 and V is TRBV27; TRBD2 matches at 9 bases. The CDR3 has 15 residues. Per germline, CDR1 MNHEY and CDR2 SMNVEV (reference sequence). J lost 6 bases, V lost 5 bases, and 9 bases had no gene match. The CDR3 sequence is CASSPGISGSDTQYF. The CDR3 bases are TGTGCCAGCAGTCCCGGGATTAGCGGGAGTGATACGCAGTATTTT.

A remark on this clonotype: Possible read error: a much larger clone is one base away. The V gene is TRBV11-2, the J gene TRBJ2-3; no clear D. The assigned J gene may be wrong: the sequence end matches TRBJ1-5 better. This CDR3 spans 15 amino acids. Per the germline V gene, CDR1 is SGHAT and CDR2 is FQNNGV. The DNA for the CDR3 is TGTGCCAGCAGCTTAGGGTCTAGCGGCACAGATACGCAGCATTTT. It encodes CASSLGSSGTDTQHF.

V is TRBV19 and J is TRBJ2-5; a weak D match, TRBD2 (6 bases). V was pared by 5 bases and J by 5 bases, with 15 bases between. Germline V lookup: CDR1 LNHDA, CDR2 SQIVND (reference sequence). The CDR3 loop spans 14 amino acids. The CDR3 DNA reads as TGTGCCAGTAGTCCGGGGGATGTCCGGGAGACCCAGTACTTC. This codes for CASSPGDVRETQYF.

This clonotype came up many times. The gene calls are TRBV30 and TRBJ2-2; TRBD1 agrees at 7 bases. CDR1 and CDR2 (germline): GTSNPN, SVGIG (reference sequence). The CDR3 length is 14 residues. With V trimmed by 1 base and J by 7 bases, 6 bases remained unmatched. CDR3 loop: CAWSGYDRDGELFF. DNA for the CDR3: TGTGCCTGGAGTGGATATGACAGGGACGGGGAGCTGTTTTTT.

V is TRBV2 and J is TRBJ2-1; D is unclear. The CDR3 contains 11 residues. Per germline, CDR1 SNHLY and CDR2 FYNNEI. Trimming removed 8 bases from V and 7 bases from J, with 9 bases in between. The chain's CDR3 is CASLPRNEQFF. The CDR3 DNA reads as TGTGCCAGCCTCCCTAGGAATGAGCAGTTCTTC.

This clonotype was seen a few times. The conserved closing phenylalanine or tryptophan is absent in this CDR3, likely reflecting a read error. This CDR3 reads CATSGGGNQETQYL. The CDR3 nucleotides read TGTGCCACCAGCGGGGGGGGTAACCAAGAGACCCAGTACCTC. The chain joins TRBV15 to TRBJ2-5; 7 bases agree with TRBD2. The CDR3 is 14 amino acids. The ends lost 5 bases at V and 0 bases at J; junction bases unmatched: 3. CDR1 is LNHNV and CDR2 is YYDKDF in the germline V gene (reference sequence).

This clonotype appeared a few times. V gene TRBV7-9 combines with J gene TRBJ2-1; 10 nucleotides match TRBD2. V lost 4 bases to trimming and J lost 7 bases; unmatched junction nucleotides: 7. This CDR3 comprises 15 residues. Germline V gene data show CDR1 as SEHNR and CDR2 as FQNEAQ (reference sequence). CDR3: CASSSVPSGRNEQFF. The CDR3 bases are TGTGCCAGCAGCTCGGTACCTAGCGGGAGAAATGAGCAGTTCTTC.

This clonotype was detected ten times or more. This chain connects TRBV28 to TRBJ2-7; no clear D gene. The germline V and J ends were trimmed by 6 bases and 2 bases, with 14 bases remaining between them. CDR1 and CDR2 (germline): MDHEN, SYDVKM. This CDR3 spans 14 amino acids. CDR3: CASRPPPETYEQYF. The CDR3 DNA is TGTGCCAGCAGACCCCCCCCGGAAACCTACGAGCAGTACTTC.

Only a few counts were recorded for this clonotype. The rearrangement uses TRBV5-8 and TRBJ2-3; the match to TRBD2 covers 10 bases. Germline-derived CDR1 and CDR2 are SGHTS and YDEGEE. J was trimmed by 2 bases and V by 2 bases; bases with no gene match: 5. The CDR3 totals 16 residues. The CDR3, as DNA: TGTGCCAGCAGCTTTGGGCTAGCGGGGGACACAGATACGCAGTATTTT. It yields the protein CASSFGLAGDTDTQYF.

In this sample, this clonotype turned up many times. The chain uses TRBV20-1 and TRBJ2-1; no definite D call. The V and J ends lost 6 bases and 7 bases respectively, with 7 bases between them. Germline values: CDR1 DFQATT, CDR2 SNEGSKA (reference sequence). The CDR3 spans 10 residues. CDR3 loop: CSAVINEQFF. CDR3 bases: TGCAGTGCCGTTATAAATGAGCAGTTCTTC.

The V gene is TRBV24-1, the J gene TRBJ2-7; the D gene could be TRBD1 or TRBD2 (6 bases each). CDR1 is KGHDR, CDR2 SFDVKD, per germline. This CDR3 contains 14 residues. Trimming took 3 bases from V and 6 from J, leaving 14 bases between them. CDR3 bases: TGTGCCACCAGTGATGTCGGGGGCTCGGGCGAGCAGTACTTC. The encoded protein is CATSDVGGSGEQYF.

This clonotype came up a few times. The chain employs TRBV28 and TRBJ2-3, with 7 bases identical to TRBD1. The junction had 10 bases not matched to a gene; V was cut back by 5 bases and J by 2 bases. The CDR3 spans 16 residues. CDR1 and CDR2 (germline): MDHEN, SYDVKM. The CDR3 sequence: CASSLGQTTTTDTQYF. Written as DNA, the CDR3 is TGTGCCAGCAGTCTGGGACAGACCACTACCACAGATACGCAGTATTTT.

This clonotype occurred many times. The DNA of the CDR3 is TGTGCCAGTAGTATCGCGGGGATTGGACTACCGAGATATGGTAATGAGCAGTTCTTC. Its translation is CASSIAGIGLPRYGNEQFF. The genes are TRBV19 and TRBJ2-1; perhaps TRBD2 as D (6 bases). V was cut by 3 bases and J by 7 bases, with 28 bases left in between. Germline CDR1 LNHDA, CDR2 SQIVND (reference sequence). CDR3 length: 19 residues.

The chain joins TRBV7-9 to TRBJ1-2; D gene uncertain. This CDR3 region has 14 residues. Germline V gives CDR1 SEHNR, CDR2 FQNEAQ (reference sequence). Trimming pared 1 base from V and 6 bases from J, leaving 12 bases between. The DNA for the CDR3 is TGTGCCAGCAGCTTAGTGGCGGATGTTAATGGCTACACCTTC. It specifies CASSLVADVNGYTF.

In regard to this clonotype: A read error may produce the germline difference seen at one junction end. The CDR3 protein is CSVAPGTKNGKLFF. The CDR3, as DNA: TGCAGCGTCGCCCCCGGGACAAAGAATGGAAAACTGTTTTTT. The chain carries TRBV29-1 and TRBJ1-4; D might be TRBD1 (6 bases). Germline CDR1 SQVTM, CDR2 ANQGSEA. The CDR3 runs 14 residues.

This clonotype was counted between two and nine times. Written as DNA, the CDR3 is TGTGCCATCAGTGAATCGGGACAGGGGGTCTACAATGAGCAGTTCTTC. Translated: CAISESGQGVYNEQFF. The V and J genes are TRBV10-3 and TRBJ2-1; 11 bases are a match to TRBD1. This CDR3 has 16 residues. The V and J ends lost 3 bases and 3 bases, in that order; junction bases with no gene match: 4. Germline CDR1 and CDR2: ENHRY and SYGVKD.

The rearrangement uses TRBV4-1 and TRBJ2-7, with 8 bases lining up with TRBD2. The germline V gene has CDR1 MGHRA and CDR2 YSYEKL. The CDR3 runs 14 residues. The junction had 7 bases not matched to a gene; V was cut back by 0 bases and J by 9 bases. The CDR3 region is CASSQDFGGGWQYF. Written as DNA, the CDR3 is TGCGCCAGCAGCCAAGATTTCGGGGGGGGTTGGCAGTACTTC.

This clonotype turned up a few times. This chain joins TRBV10-3 and TRBJ2-3; no clear D gene. Germline CDR1 ENHRY, CDR2 SYGVKD. This CDR3 is built from 15 residues. Between the trimmed V and J ends, which lost 3 bases and 4 bases, there was a span of 14 bases. The CDR3 is CAISDSATKADTQYF. CDR3 DNA sequence: TGTGCCATCAGTGATTCGGCGACGAAAGCAGATACGCAGTATTTT.